This T cell receptor (beta chain) was captured in a study of radiotherapy plus CTLA-4 blockade in lung cancer. For the study at large: More than 15% of patients responded objectively, and approximately 33% achieved disease control.

Only in-frame clones appear in the TCRdb table, and some are missing; sequencing was by immunoSEQ multiplex PCR. The sample yields about 100,000 clones, about 80% seen once. Chemo-refractory metastatic non-small-cell lung cancer patients underwent focal radiation alongside CTLA-4 blockade with ipilimumab. In germline, CDR1 is MDHEN, CDR2 SYDVKM. The V end was cut by 5 bases, the J end by 0 bases, with 14 bases between. The CDR3 loop spans 16 amino acids. A remark on this clone: The target antigen is unknown.

Points from the study as a whole: Early blood T cell clone dynamics reportedly forecast response best, with interferon-beta. Expansion of tumor-derived TCR clones was observed in blood after radiotherapy plus ipilimumab.

The specimen comprised peripheral blood, sampled from a patient treated with radiotherapy plus ipilimumab. This chain links TRBV28 with TRBJ1-3; D is possibly TRBD1 (6 bases). The receptor comes from a human donor with non-small cell lung cancer who had stable disease on radiotherapy plus ipilimumab. Written as DNA, the CDR3 is TGTGCCAGCAGTGGCCCCAGGGGAGACTCTGGAAACACCATATATTTT. Translated, it gives CASSGPRGDSGNTIYF. Full variable domain (remainder filled in from reference TRBV28 and TRBJ1-3): DVKVTQSSRYLVKRTGEKVFLECVQDMDHENMFWYRQDPGLGLRLIYFSYDVKMKEKGDIPEGYSVSREKKERFSLILESASTNQTSMYLCASSGPRGDSGNTIYFGEGSWLTVV.